The T cell receptor (beta chain) under discussion was sequenced for a study of shared clonotypes between healthy human individuals. This clone was detected only once. The assay was immunoSEQ multiplex PCR, and TCRdb's table has in-frame clones only and misses some. Here the sample spans 980,000 or so clones, around 80% being singletons. V was clipped by 6 bases and J by 0 bases, with 11 bases between them. Germline V lookup: CDR1 MNHNY, CDR2 SVGAGI (reference sequence). This CDR3 spans 15 amino acids. Healthy adults negative for HIV, lacking recent acute infections or vaccinations, served as donors. A CD45RA-negative memory subset and a CD45RA+ naive subset were separated from the CD4+ cells.

The rearrangement uses TRBV6-6 and TRBJ1-4; D not certain. The sample was memory CD4+ T cells sorted from blood. Subset in this sample: CD45RA-negative fraction. This TCR was sampled from a man between 18 and 35 years old in good health. CDR3 sequence (DNA): TGTGCCAGCAGCCGCTCAGGTGCAACTAATGAAAAACTGTTTTTT. Encoded protein: CASSRSGATNEKLFF.